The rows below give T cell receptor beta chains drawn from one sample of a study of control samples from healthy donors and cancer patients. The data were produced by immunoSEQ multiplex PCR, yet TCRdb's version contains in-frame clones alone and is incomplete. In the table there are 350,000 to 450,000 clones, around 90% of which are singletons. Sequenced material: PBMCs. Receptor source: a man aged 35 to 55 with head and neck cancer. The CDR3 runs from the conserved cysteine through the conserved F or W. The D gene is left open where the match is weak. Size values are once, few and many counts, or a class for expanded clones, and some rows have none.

CASSFDRRLFTGELFF	TGTGCCAGCAGTTTTGACAGGCGCCTTTTCACCGGGGAGCTGTTTTTT	TRBJ2-2	NA	NA	TRBV28
CASSLGRNTEAFF	TGTGCCAGCAGCTTAGGCCGGAACACTGAAGCTTTCTTT	TRBJ1-1	few	NA	TRBV11-3
CASSPPGGELFF	TGTGCCAGCAGCCCCCCGGGAGGGGAGCTGTTTTTT	TRBJ2-2	NA	NA	TRBV7-2
CASSWTGANTGELFF	TGTGCCAGCAGTTGGACAGGGGCGAACACCGGGGAGCTGTTTTTT	TRBJ2-2	NA	TRBD1	TRBV6-2/TRBV6-3
CASRSPQGAGGYTF	TGTGCCAGCCGTTCCCCCCAGGGGGCTGGGGGCTACACCTTC	TRBJ1-2	NA	TRBD1	TRBV27
CATSKDRLLSWEQYF	TGTGCCACCAGCAAGGACAGACTTCTATCTTGGGAGCAGTACTTC	TRBJ2-7	NA	NA	TRBV15
CASSPFQGEKLFF	TGTGCCAGCTCACCTTTTCAGGGAGAAAAACTGTTTTTT	TRBJ1-4	NA	NA	TRBV18
CASSPGVGEKLFF	TGTGCCAGCAGCCCTGGGGTTGGGGAAAAACTGTTTTTT	TRBJ1-4	NA	NA	TRBV7-2
CASRSPSGRNPYEQYF	TGTGCCAGCAGGTCTCCGAGCGGGAGGAATCCCTACGAGCAGTACTTC	TRBJ2-7	NA	TRBD2	TRBV27
CASSLGPSNQPQHF	TGCGCCAGCAGCTTGGGGCCGAGCAATCAGCCCCAGCATTTT	TRBJ1-5	NA	NA	TRBV5-1
CASSPTGTSAEAFF	TGTGCCAGCTCACCAACCGGGACGAGTGCTGAAGCTTTCTTT	TRBJ1-1	NA	NA	TRBV18
CASSRGTGDQPQHF	TGTGCCAGCAGCCGAGGGACAGGGGATCAGCCCCAGCATTTT	TRBJ1-5	NA	TRBD1	TRBV7-9
CATSDGGLARDGEQFF	TGTGCCACCAGTGACGGGGGACTAGCGAGGGATGGGGAGCAGTTCTTC	TRBJ2-1	NA	TRBD2	TRBV24-1
CASSLGHRRGTQYF	TGTGCCAGCAGCTTGGGTCATCGGCGAGGGACCCAGTACTTC	TRBJ2-5	NA	NA	TRBV5-6
CASSPGTSGYNEQFF	TGCGCCAGCAGCCCCGGGACTAGCGGGTACAATGAGCAGTTCTTC	TRBJ2-1	NA	TRBD2	TRBV5-1
CASSLQAGPTGELFF	TGTGCCAGCAGCCTTCAAGCGGGGCCCACCGGGGAGCTGTTTTTT	TRBJ2-2	NA	TRBD2	TRBV7-3
CATSDPRTSGKGTQYF	TGTGCCACCAGTGATCCCCGGACTAGCGGGAAGGGGACCCAGTACTTC	TRBJ2-5	NA	TRBD2	TRBV24-1
CASSLKGTGSISSGANVLTF	TGTGCCAGCAGCTTAAAAGGGACAGGATCGATAAGCTCTGGGGCCAACGTCCTGACTTTC	TRBJ2-6	few	TRBD1	TRBV7-3
CAPAAGKGGEQYF	TGCGCCCCTGCGGCAGGGAAAGGTGGCGAGCAGTACTTC	TRBJ2-7	NA	NA	TRBV5-1
CAWSGQSNQPQHF	TGTGCCTGGAGCGGGCAGAGCAATCAGCCCCAGCATTTT	TRBJ1-5	NA	NA	TRBV30
CASERRRDSAQHF	TGTGCCAGCGAAAGAAGACGTGATTCGGCCCAGCATTTT	TRBJ1-5	few	NA	TRBV27
CASSSTSGVYGEQFF	TGTGCCAGCAGCTCGACTAGCGGGGTCTACGGTGAGCAGTTCTTC	TRBJ2-1	NA	TRBD2	TRBV11-3
CAIGGTGAGQPQHF	TGTGCCATTGGTGGGACAGGGGCGGGCCAGCCCCAGCATTTT	TRBJ1-5	NA	TRBD1	TRBV10-3
CASSHRDRYYEQYF	TGTGCCAGCAGTCATCGGGACAGATACTACGAGCAGTACTTC	TRBJ2-7	NA	TRBD1	TRBV27
CASSTSGAEAFF	TGTGCCAGCAGTACTAGCGGGGCGGAAGCTTTCTTT	TRBJ1-1	NA	NA	TRBV9
CASSRIRDPYNEQFF	TGTGCCAGCAGCCGCATACGGGACCCCTACAATGAGCAGTTCTTC	TRBJ2-1	NA	NA	TRBV28
CASVPYGYTF	TGTGCTAGTGTCCCCTATGGCTACACCTTC	TRBJ1-2	once	NA	TRBV12-5
CASSFSSNQPQHF	TGTGCCAGCAGTTTCTCTTCTAATCAGCCCCAGCATTTT	TRBJ1-5	NA	NA	TRBV12-3/TRBV12-4
CASSRMMGAPYGYTF	TGTGCCAGCAGCCGTATGATGGGCGCGCCTTATGGCTACACCTTC	TRBJ1-2	NA	NA	TRBV6-5
CASSLVGGAQREGRYEQFF	TGCGCCAGCAGCTTGGTCGGGGGCGCCCAGCGGGAGGGCCGGTATGAGCAGTTCTTC	TRBJ2-1	NA	TRBD2	TRBV5-1
CASSLGREKLFF	TGTGCCAGCAGCTTGGGGAGGGAAAAACTGTTTTTT	TRBJ1-4	NA	NA	TRBV5-6
CASTDPSSYEQYF	TGTGCCAGTACAGATCCGAGCTCCTACGAGCAGTACTTC	TRBJ2-7	NA	NA	TRBV2
CASGGGNRDRPANTGELFF	TGCGCCAGCGGGGGCGGAAATCGGGACAGGCCGGCGAACACCGGGGAGCTGTTTTTT	TRBJ2-2	once	TRBD1	TRBV5-1
CASSQDMTSNQPQHF	TGTGCCAGCAGCCAAGATATGACTAGCAATCAGCCCCAGCATTTT	TRBJ1-5	NA	NA	TRBV3-1/TRBV3-2
CASRPDPRGQETQYF	TGCGCCAGCAGACCAGACCCACGGGGGCAAGAGACCCAGTACTTC	TRBJ2-5	NA	NA	TRBV5-1
CASTAGGTYNSPLHF	TGTGCCAGTACCGCTGGGGGGACCTATAATTCACCCCTCCACTTT	TRBJ1-6	NA	NA	TRBV19
CAISATGVGNTIYF	TGTGCCATCAGCGCGACAGGGGTAGGAAACACCATATATTTT	TRBJ1-3	NA	TRBD1	TRBV10-3
CASRLNWLQGGDGYTF	TGTGCCAGCAGACTTAATTGGCTTCAGGGGGGGGATGGCTACACCTTC	TRBJ1-2	NA	TRBD1	TRBV7-8
CAVRDRDSGELFF	TGTGCAGTCCGGGACAGGGATTCCGGGGAGCTGTTTTTT	TRBJ2-2	NA	TRBD1	TRBV7-9
CASTIGDRLHQPQHF	TGTGCCAGTACCATAGGGGACAGGTTGCATCAGCCCCAGCATTTT	TRBJ1-5	NA	TRBD1	TRBV19
CARAGEKVHGYTF	TGTGCCAGGGCAGGGGAGAAAGTCCATGGCTACACCTTC	TRBJ1-2	NA	NA	TRBV28
CASSIGTSQETQYF	TGTGCCAGTAGCATTGGGACCAGTCAAGAGACCCAGTACTTC	TRBJ2-5	NA	NA	TRBV19
CASSFPGQLGTLGTQYF	TGCGCCAGCAGCTTCCCTGGACAGTTGGGTACCCTGGGGACGCAGTATTTT	TRBJ2-3	NA	NA	TRBV5-1
CASRKVSGTATYEQYF	TGTGCCAGCAGAAAAGTCTCCGGGACAGCAACCTACGAGCAGTACTTC	TRBJ2-7	once	TRBD1	TRBV5-4
CASSTQTGSYEQYF	TGTGCCAGCAGCACCCAGACAGGATCCTACGAGCAGTACTTC	TRBJ2-7	NA	NA	TRBV13
CASRAQGEGGYTF	TGTGCCAGTAGGGCACAGGGGGAGGGTGGCTACACCTTC	TRBJ1-2	NA	TRBD1	TRBV19
CATSDYTGREAFF	TGTGCCACCAGTGATTATACAGGGCGTGAAGCTTTCTTT	TRBJ1-1	NA	NA	TRBV24-1
CASSIDRPLTWDSNQPQHF	TGTGCCAGTAGTATCGATAGGCCACTCACATGGGATAGCAATCAGCCCCAGCATTTT	TRBJ1-5	NA	NA	TRBV19
CAWEDEPTEAFF	TGTGCCTGGGAAGACGAGCCCACTGAAGCTTTCTTT	TRBJ1-1	NA	NA	TRBV30
CASSYSRGGNYGYTF	TGTGCCAGCAGTTACTCCCGGGGAGGAAACTATGGCTACACCTTC	TRBJ1-2	once	NA	TRBV6-5
CASSYRGQETQYF	TGTGCTAGCAGTTACAGGGGACAAGAGACCCAGTACTTC	TRBJ2-5	NA	TRBD1	TRBV7-7
CASRRLLQGDEAFF	TGTGCCAGCAGGCGCCTATTACAGGGGGATGAAGCTTTCTTT	TRBJ1-1	NA	TRBD1	TRBV27
CASSPRGLAGDPGTDTQYF	TGTGCCAGTAGTCCCCGGGGACTAGCGGGGGATCCGGGCACAGATACGCAGTATTTT	TRBJ2-3	once	TRBD2	TRBV19
CASSFAGNEKLFF	TGTGCCAGTAGTTTCGCGGGGAATGAAAAACTGTTTTTT	TRBJ1-4	NA	NA	TRBV19
CASSPRGSNQPQHF	TGTGCCAGCAGCCCCAGGGGTTCCAATCAGCCCCAGCATTTT	TRBJ1-5	NA	NA	TRBV4-2
CATRFWTTTDPFF	TGTGCCACCAGATTTTGGACGACCACTGACCCTTTCTTC	TRBJ1-1	NA	NA	TRBV28
CASRDENEQYF	TGTGCCAGCCGGGACGAAAACGAGCAGTACTTC	TRBJ2-7	NA	NA	TRBV2
CASSLGLAGQETQYF	TGTGCCAGCAGCTTAGGACTAGCGGGCCAAGAGACCCAGTACTTC	TRBJ2-5	NA	TRBD2	TRBV11-3
CASSPIAEAFF	TGTGCCAGCAGCCCGATTGCTGAAGCTTTCTTT	TRBJ1-1	NA	NA	TRBV7-2